The 23 T cell receptor beta chains reported below all come from one sample, sequenced in a study of regulatory T cells in long-lasting Graves disease. HTBI primers from iRepertoire and Arm-PCR of CDR3 regions yielded the TCR beta libraries. TCRdb passed the multiplex PCR reads through MiXCR, listing each CDR3 protein once. Of approximately 470,000 distinct CDR3 sequences listed, 15% to 20% are singletons. The sample's time point: newly diagnosed GD, antithyroid drugs for less than 3 months. PBMC RNA was the source of the TCR library. These data also formed part of another study, on T cells in Graves' hyperthyroidism and ophthalmopathy.

The sequencing here drew on peripheral blood mononuclear cells (PBMCs), taken at new diagnosis, from a patient treated with antithyroid drugs. These TCRs come from a man in his forties or fifties with Graves disease.

This clonotype was observed many times. The rearrangement joins TRBV12-3 or TRBV12-4 to TRBJ2-7, with TRBD1 identical over 8 bases. The J segment lost 3 bases and the V segment lost 6 bases, leaving 7 bases of the junction unmatched. The CDR3 runs 14 residues. The CDR3 is CASSLRQGLYEQYF. The CDR3 DNA reads as TGTGCCAGCAGCTTAAGACAGGGGCTCTACGAGCAGTACTTC.

This clonotype has a handful of counts. The chain employs TRBV28 and TRBJ2-6; D unresolved. This CDR3 contains 15 residues. Germline V gene lookup returns CDR1 MDHEN and CDR2 SYDVKM. Deletions cut 10 bases from V and 0 bases from J, with 13 bases between. The DNA of the CDR3 is TGTGCCACCCGGAGAGTTACCTCTGGGGCCAACGTCCTGACTTTC. It yields the protein CATRRVTSGANVLTF.

The chain carries TRBV3-1 and TRBJ2-3; 8 nucleotides match TRBD2. The CDR3 is made up of 14 amino acids. Germline V gene lookup returns CDR1 LGHDT and CDR2 YNNKEL (reference sequence). J was trimmed by 7 bases and V by 2 bases; bases with no gene match: 5. The CDR3 sequence is CASSQLGREYTQYF. The CDR3 nucleotides read TGTGCCAGCAGCCAACTCGGGAGGGAATATACGCAGTATTTT.

This clonotype was picked up many times. This sequence joins TRBV2 and TRBJ2-2, with D perhaps given as TRBD1 or TRBD2 (5 bases each). Per germline, CDR1 SNHLY and CDR2 FYNNEI. CDR3 length: 16 residues. Deletions cut 1 base from V and 1 base from J, with 10 bases between. The DNA for the CDR3 is TGTGCCAGCAGTGAAGTTTCGGGACGGAACACCGGGGAGCTGTTTTTT. Amino acids: CASSEVSGRNTGELFF.

V is TRBV6-5 and J is TRBJ1-2; D not resolved. Germline V gives CDR1 MNHEY, CDR2 SVGAGI. V lost 2 bases and J 3 bases, leaving 10 bases between the germline ends. This CDR3 region has 14 residues. In nucleotides, the CDR3 is TGTGCCAGCAGTTACGGTGGAGCCCACTATGGCTACACCTTC. This translates into CASSYGGAHYGYTF.

J is TRBJ1-5 and V is TRBV7-2; D not certain. V was trimmed by 2 bases and J by 5 bases, leaving 7 bases between them. In germline, CDR1 is SGHTA, CDR2 FQGNSA. This CDR3 has 13 amino acids. CDR3 sequence reads: CASSLKGDQPQHF. CDR3 nucleotide sequence: TGTGCCAGCAGCTTAAAGGGAGATCAGCCCCAGCATTTT.

This clonotype was seen many times. The V and J genes are TRBV3-1 and TRBJ1-6; 8 positions agree with TRBD1. Germline CDR1 and CDR2: LGHDT and YNNKEL (reference sequence). The V segment lost 5 bases and the J segment 8 bases; nucleotides outside the gene matches: 11. The CDR3 covers 16 residues. This chain's CDR3 is CASSTPGTGSDSPLHF. The CDR3 nucleotides are TGTGCCAGCAGCACGCCCGGGACAGGATCGGATTCACCCCTCCACTTT. The full variable domain, its missing parts supplied by reference TRBV3-1 and TRBJ1-6, is DTAVSQTPKYLVTQMGNDKSIKCEQNLGHDTMYWYKQDSKKFLKIMFSYNNKELIINETVPNRFSPKSPDKAHLNLHINSLELGDSAVYFCASSTPGTGSDSPLHFGNGTRLTVT.

This clonotype was seen ten or more times. This chain links TRBV29-1 with TRBJ1-1; tentatively, D is TRBD1 (5 bases). CDR1 SQVTM and CDR2 ANQGSEA come from the germline V gene. The CDR3 has 12 amino acids. V was trimmed by 4 bases and J by 6 bases, leaving 12 bases between them. Here the CDR3 reads CSVVGGEAEAFF. Written as DNA, the CDR3 is TGCAGCGTTGTGGGGGGAGAGGCTGAAGCTTTCTTT.

The chain employs TRBV5-1 and TRBJ2-2, with D uncertain. This CDR3 contains 14 residues. The V end lost 1 base, the J end lost 2 bases, and 6 bases lay between the germline ends. The germline gives CDR1 SGHRS, CDR2 YFSETQ. In DNA, the CDR3 is TGCGCCAGCAGCTTGAGGGAAAACACCGGGGAGCTGTTTTTT. It codes for CASSLRENTGELFF.

This clonotype was observed many times. The V gene is TRBV7-3, the J gene TRBJ2-5; 7 positions agree with TRBD1. This CDR3 has 14 amino acids. The J segment lost 1 base and the V segment lost 3 bases, leaving 2 bases of the junction unmatched. CDR1 SGHTA and CDR2 FQGTGA come from the germline V gene. The CDR3 region has the DNA TGTGCCAGCAGCTTGACAGGGATCCAAGAGACCCAGTACTTC. It codes for CASSLTGIQETQYF.

This clonotype has a handful of counts. CDR3 coding DNA: TGTGCCAGCAGTGGTACCGTAGACTCCTACGAGCAGTACTTC. It yields the protein CASSGTVDSYEQYF. The chain has TRBV6-1 and TRBJ2-7, with unresolved D. Germline V gene data show CDR1 as MNHNS and CDR2 as SASEGT. Deletions cut 4 bases from V and 0 bases from J, with 10 bases between. The CDR3 contains 14 residues.

This clonotype was seen many times. This rearrangement joins TRBV11-2 to TRBJ2-2; 9 bases are shared with TRBD2. Germline CDR1 SGHAT, CDR2 FQNNGV. The CDR3 runs 14 residues. The V gene end was trimmed by 4 bases and the J gene end by 6 bases; junction bases not matched to a gene: 3. The CDR3 sequence is CASSSSGRPGELFF. The CDR3 DNA reads as TGTGCCAGCAGCTCCAGCGGGAGGCCCGGGGAGCTGTTTTTT.

The chain combines TRBV7-9 with TRBJ1-2; D ambiguous. Between the trimmed V and J ends, which lost 6 bases and 4 bases, there was a span of 21 bases. Looked up from germline, CDR1 is SEHNR and CDR2 is FQNEAQ (reference sequence). The CDR3 sequence is 16 residues long. The CDR3 reads CASSYPSPTAPYGYTF. The CDR3 nucleotides read TGTGCCAGCAGTTACCCTTCTCCTACAGCCCCCTATGGCTACACCTTC.

The chain employs TRBV29-1 and TRBJ1-1, with D possibly TRBD1 on 6 matching bases. The CDR3 loop spans 14 amino acids. CDR1 and CDR2 from the germline V gene are SQVTM and ANQGSEA. The V end lost 7 bases, the J end lost 0 bases, and 15 bases lay between the germline ends. CDR3 loop: CSATPGHLNTEAFF. The CDR3 nucleotides read TGCAGCGCCACTCCGGGACACCTGAACACTGAAGCTTTCTTT. The full variable domain, in which reference TRBV29-1 and TRBJ1-1 provide the parts outside the CDR3, is SAVISQKPSRDICQRGTSLTIQCQVDSQVTMMFWYRQQPGQSLTLIATANQGSEATYESGFVIDKFPISRPNLTFSTLTVSNMSPEDSSIYLCSATPGHLNTEAFFGQGTRLTVV.

V gene TRBV3-1 combines with J gene TRBJ2-1; 8 bases map to TRBD2. CDR3 size: 15 residues. Losses at the gene ends were 1 base for V and 4 bases for J; bases not matched to a gene: 3. Looked up from germline, CDR1 is LGHDT and CDR2 is YNNKEL (reference sequence). Here the CDR3 reads CASSQAGGGYNEQFF. As DNA, the CDR3 is TGTGCCAGCAGCCAAGCCGGGGGGGGGTACAATGAGCAGTTCTTC.

There are a few counts of this clonotype. The chain employs TRBV20-1 and TRBJ1-5; unclear D gene. The CDR3 is 14 residues long. Germline values: CDR1 DFQATT, CDR2 SNEGSKA (reference sequence). The V end was cut by 0 bases, the J end by 2 bases, with 8 bases between. The CDR3 DNA is TGCAGTGCTAGAGACACCGGCGGCAATCAGCCCCAGCATTTT. Protein: CSARDTGGNQPQHF.

This clonotype was seen many times. The chain combines TRBV11-2 with TRBJ1-6; D is undetermined. The CDR3 covers 14 residues. Looked up from germline, CDR1 is SGHAT and CDR2 is FQNNGV. V dropped 0 bases and J dropped 5 bases, with 5 bases sitting between them. CDR3 DNA sequence: TGTGCCAGCAGCTTAGATCAGGATAATTCACCCCTCCACTTT. Its protein product is CASSLDQDNSPLHF.

In the case of this clonotype: This may be a read error: a much more frequent sequence differs by one nucleotide. The chain recombines TRBV5-1 with TRBJ2-5; D assignment may be TRBD1 or TRBD2 (5 bases each). CDR1 SGHRS and CDR2 YFSETQ come from the germline V gene. CDR3 length: 14 amino acids. CDR3 sequence reads: CVSSSGTSRWTQYF. Here the CDR3 DNA reads TGCGTCAGCAGCTCCGGGACCTCCCGATGGACCCAGTACTTC.

The chain recombines TRBV28 with TRBJ2-5, with D hard to call. CDR1 MDHEN and CDR2 SYDVKM come from the germline V gene. Between the trimmed V and J ends, which lost 3 bases and 2 bases, there was a span of 7 bases. The CDR3 extends over 13 amino acids. The CDR3 sequence: CASSFGHQETQYF. CDR3 DNA sequence: TGTGCCAGCAGTTTCGGCCATCAAGAGACCCAGTACTTC.

The chain carries TRBV27 and TRBJ1-5; D is ambiguous. The germline V and J ends were trimmed by 7 bases and 6 bases, with 16 bases remaining between them. CDR1 and CDR2 (germline): MNHEY, SMNVEV (reference sequence). The CDR3 covers 14 residues. Here the CDR3 DNA reads TGTGCCAGCAACTCGGGCAGCCAAGGTCAGCCCCAGCATTTT. It translates to CASNSGSQGQPQHF.

This clonotype was observed at least ten times. The V and J genes are TRBV29-1 and TRBJ2-7, with 7 bases lining up with TRBD2. The length of the CDR3 is 12 residues. The germline V gene has CDR1 SQVTM and CDR2 ANQGSEA. Trimming took 6 bases from V and 1 from J; bases not matched to a gene: 3. The chain's CDR3 is CSVRDYSYEQYF. The CDR3 bases are TGCAGCGTGCGGGACTATTCCTACGAGCAGTACTTC.

The chain is built from TRBV27 and TRBJ1-1; 7 bases map to TRBD1. Germline V gives CDR1 MNHEY, CDR2 SMNVEV (reference sequence). With V trimmed by 5 bases and J by 6 bases, 9 bases remained unmatched. This CDR3 contains 14 residues. The CDR3 loop is CASSLQGPRAEAFF. CDR3 nucleotides: TGTGCCAGCAGTCTACAGGGGCCCCGAGCTGAAGCTTTCTTT.

At least ten counts were recorded for this clonotype. V is TRBV7-9 and J is TRBJ2-1; the match to TRBD2 covers 14 bases. The CDR3 is 16 amino acids. Germline CDR1 is SEHNR and CDR2 is FQNEAQ (reference sequence). V dropped 5 bases and J dropped 5; count of bases not matched to a gene: 5. CDR3 sequence: CASSRGLAGGNNEQFF. The CDR3 region has the DNA TGTGCCAGCAGCCGCGGACTAGCGGGAGGTAACAATGAGCAGTTCTTC.